This T cell receptor (beta chain) emerged from a study of blood T cell repertoires in COVID-19. Across the study: Sources were T cells, B-cell-depleted T cells, or PBMCs; the material itself was cDNA or gDNA.

Produced via immunoSEQ multiplex PCR; TCRdb's table is partial and in-frame only. Of 35,000 to 45,000 clones in the sample, about 85% were seen once. Looked up from germline, CDR1 is SQVTM and CDR2 is ANQGSEA. V was cut by 4 bases and J by 2 bases, with 8 bases left in between. This CDR3 contains 13 residues. This clone showed up just once. The sequence came from a woman of 80 years or more with acute or convalescent COVID-19. The chain is built from TRBV29-1 and TRBJ2-2, with D perhaps TRBD2 (5 bases). The specimen was peripheral blood. The CDR3 spells CSVGGLNTGELFF. The CDR3 bases are TGCAGCGTTGGAGGGCTCAACACCGGGGAGCTGTTTTTT.